Detailed here is one T cell receptor (beta chain). What it binds is unknown. Healthy Caucasians from Russia aged roughly 6 to 95 served as donors. Each sample used at least 6 million PBMCs. The data were taken from a study of blood T cells in healthy people across ages. A second PCR, run for about 7 to 11 cycles, used a sample-barcoded 5' primer plus a J-beta primer mix. Every cDNA molecule carried a tag from a template-switch adaptor bearing 12 random nucleotides. TCRdb re-called the 5' RACE reads through MiXCR, storing one row per CDR3 protein. The profile shows around 1.5 million distinct CDR3 sequences, around 35% of them singletons. Broader study findings: Roughly linearly, TCR beta diversity per million T cells fell as age increased.

With 5 bases removed from V and 1 base from J, the gap between germline ends came to 8 bases. In germline, CDR1 is LNHNV, CDR2 YYDKDF (reference sequence). The CDR3 totals 13 residues. This clonotype originated in a woman younger than 45 in good health. The specimen sequenced was blood. The chain recombines TRBV15 with TRBJ1-1; no clear D gene. The CDR3 protein is CATSSDPNTEAFF. In nucleotides, the CDR3 is TGTGCCACCAGCTCAGACCCGAACACTGAAGCTTTCTTT.